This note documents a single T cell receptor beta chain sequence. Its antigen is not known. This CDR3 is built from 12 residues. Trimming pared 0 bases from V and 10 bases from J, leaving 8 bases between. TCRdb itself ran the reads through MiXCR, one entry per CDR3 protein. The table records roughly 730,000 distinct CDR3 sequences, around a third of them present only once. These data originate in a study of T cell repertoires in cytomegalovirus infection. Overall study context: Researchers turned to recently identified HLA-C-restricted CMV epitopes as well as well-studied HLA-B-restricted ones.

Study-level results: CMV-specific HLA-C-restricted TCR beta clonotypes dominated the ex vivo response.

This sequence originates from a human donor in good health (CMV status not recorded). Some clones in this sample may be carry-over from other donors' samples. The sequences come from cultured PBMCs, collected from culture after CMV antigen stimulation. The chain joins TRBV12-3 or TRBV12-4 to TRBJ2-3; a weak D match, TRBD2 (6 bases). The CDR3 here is CASSLARGAQYF. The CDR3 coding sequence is TGTGCCAGCAGTTTAGCGCGGGGAGCGCAGTATTTT.